Shown below are 2 T cell receptor beta chains from a single sample sequenced in a study of OX40 agonist ivuxolimab in advanced cancers. Clones were read by immunoSEQ multiplex PCR, and TCRdb kept only the in-frame ones, dropping some. The table shows 32,000 or so clones, with roughly 79% occurring only once. Specimen: CD4+ or CD8+ T cells sorted from blood, collected in a trial of the OX40 agonist ivuxolimab. These receptors were taken from an adult with an advanced solid tumor such as melanoma, head and neck, liver or kidney cancer.

This clone has more than one count but fewer than ten. The V and J genes are TRBV7-8 and TRBJ2-7; 7 bases match TRBD1. The germline V gene has CDR1 SGHVS and CDR2 FQNEAQ. The CDR3 is 14 residues long. The junction had 4 bases not matched to a gene; V was cut back by 2 bases and J by 3 bases. The CDR3 DNA is TGTGCCAGCAGCTTACCGCGACAGGGCTACGAGCAGTACTTC. It is translated as CASSLPRQGYEQYF. The whole variable domain, remainder taken from reference TRBV7-8 and TRBJ2-7, is GAGVSQSPRYKVAKRGQDVALRCDPISGHVSLFWYQQALGQGPEFLTYFQNEAQLDKSGLPSDRFFAERPEGSVSTLKIQRTQQEDSAVYLCASSLPRQGYEQYFGPGTRLTVT.

Only a few counts were recorded for this clone. The chain couples TRBV7-9 to TRBJ2-3, with a possible D match to TRBD1 (6 bases). Germline V gene lookup returns CDR1 SEHNR and CDR2 FQNEAQ (reference sequence). Trimming removed 4 bases from V and 2 bases from J, with 10 bases in between. This CDR3 comprises 14 residues. Here the CDR3 DNA reads TGTGCCAGCAGCTCCGGACAGTACACAGATACGCAGTATTTT. Protein sequence: CASSSGQYTDTQYF.